The next 9 T cell receptor beta chains were all read from a single sample in a study of monozygotic twins with inflammatory bowel disease. TCRdb re-called the 5' RACE reads and catalogs CDR3 proteins one per entry, DNA excluded. This listing includes 200,000 to 250,000 distinct CDR3 sequences. Source material: blood. These receptors were taken from a human donor with ulcerative colitis or Crohn's disease, or a healthy co-twin of an affected twin (not recorded which).

The chain employs TRBV3-1 and TRBJ2-7. Germline V lookup: CDR1 LGHDT, CDR2 YNNKEL (reference sequence). This CDR3 region has 12 residues. CDR3 sequence: CASSPTPYEQYF.

The gene calls are TRBV20-1 and TRBJ1-1. The germline CDR1 and CDR2 sequences are DFQATT and SNEGSKA (reference sequence). The CDR3 loop spans 12 amino acids. CDR3 residues: CSARPFSAEAFF.

The chain uses TRBV7-8 and TRBJ1-5; TCRdb gives TRBD1 as the D gene, but with no DNA this cannot be confirmed. In germline, CDR1 is SGHVS, CDR2 FQNEAQ. CDR3 size: 15 residues. This chain's CDR3 is CASSLGGTGSQPQHF.

This sequence joins TRBV3-1 and TRBJ2-7. The germline CDR1 and CDR2 sequences are LGHDT and YNNKEL (reference sequence). The CDR3 length is 14 residues. CDR3 sequence reads: CASSRVWGTNEQYF.

CDR3: CASSRDSATEAFF. The chain recombines TRBV12-3 or TRBV12-4 with TRBJ1-1; with no DNA, the TCRdb D assignment of TRBD1 cannot be verified. The CDR3 is 13 residues long.

J is TRBJ2-3 and V is TRBV5-1; lacking DNA, the TRBD2 call made by TCRdb goes unchecked. CDR1 and CDR2 from the germline V gene are SGHRS and YFSETQ. The CDR3 consists of 15 residues. This CDR3 reads CASSLLAGSPDTQYF.

This chain links TRBV19 with TRBJ2-1; absent DNA, TCRdb's TRBD1 call cannot be checked. This CDR3 region has 14 residues. Germline V gene sequence: CDR1 LNHDA, CDR2 SQIVND (reference sequence). CDR3 protein: CASSTLEGGNEQFF.

The rearrangement joins TRBV28 to TRBJ2-7; TCRdb's assignment of TRBD1 cannot be checked, as there is no DNA. The CDR3 contains 15 residues. The germline V gene encodes CDR1 MDHEN and CDR2 SYDVKM. The CDR3 loop reads CASSLGAGGPYEQYF.

The chain combines TRBV28 with TRBJ1-1. Germline CDR1 and CDR2: MDHEN and SYDVKM. The CDR3 runs to 15 residues. The CDR3 reads CASSLSRGLMTEAFF.